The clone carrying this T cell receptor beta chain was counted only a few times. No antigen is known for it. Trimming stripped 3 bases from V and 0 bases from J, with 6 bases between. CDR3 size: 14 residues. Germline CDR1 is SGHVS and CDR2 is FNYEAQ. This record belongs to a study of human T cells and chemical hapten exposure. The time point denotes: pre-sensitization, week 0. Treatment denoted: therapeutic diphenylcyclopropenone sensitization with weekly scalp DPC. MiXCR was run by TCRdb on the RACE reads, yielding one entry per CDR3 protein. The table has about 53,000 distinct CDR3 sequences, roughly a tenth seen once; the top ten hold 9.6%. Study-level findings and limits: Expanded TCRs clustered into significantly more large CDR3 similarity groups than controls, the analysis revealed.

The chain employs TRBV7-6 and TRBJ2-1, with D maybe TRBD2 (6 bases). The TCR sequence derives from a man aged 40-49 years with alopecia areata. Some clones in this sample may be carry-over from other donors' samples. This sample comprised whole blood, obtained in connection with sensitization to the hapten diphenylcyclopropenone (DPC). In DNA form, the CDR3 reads TGTGCCAGCAGCTTTAGCGGCTCCTACAATGAGCAGTTCTTC. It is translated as CASSFSGSYNEQFF.